This paragraph reports one T cell receptor (beta chain). Its specific antigen is unknown. Base qualities are not recorded, but no much larger clone differs from it by a single base. These data originate in a study of blood T cells in healthy people across ages (dated by TCRdb to about 2015). At the level of the whole study: In model experiments, template switching captured about one uniquely barcoded TCR beta cDNA molecule for every two T cells. The study measured age-related changes in TCR beta repertoire diversity using deep sequencing normalized with unique cDNA molecular identifiers. Four age groups were formed from the donors: young (average roughly 15 years), middle-aged (around 37), aged (about 68) and long-lived (approximately 78). To avoid experimental bias, donors of different ages were randomly spread across the sequencing lanes. Two additional independent replicas of 1 million unique cDNA reads from the same blood draw were analyzed for two donors (one aged 18 to 30 and one aged 80 or older).

The germline V gene encodes CDR1 SGHVS and CDR2 FNYEAQ. V was cut back by 1 base and J by 9 bases, leaving a gap of 10 bases between them. The CDR3 holds 14 amino acids from the cysteine to the phenylalanine. Only the CDR3 region is kept as DNA, spanning 42 bases read in frame from base 1. Libraries were made using 5' RACE. Sequenced on an Illumina HiSeq 2500. A second 7 to 11 cycle PCR used a sample-barcoded 5' primer and a J-beta primer mix. A unique molecular identifier was introduced onto each TCR beta cDNA molecule by a template-switch 5' adaptor carrying 12 random nucleotides. Each sample yielded at least 3 million CDR3-containing paired-end reads. All of the RNA was converted into first-strand cDNA using the Mint cDNA synthesis kit, with a TRBC-specific oligonucleotide serving as the primer. After uracil-DNA glycosylase treatment, a first 18-cycle PCR used universal primers M1SS and BC2_uni_R on all cDNA. On the study's bioinformatics: Each sample was normalized by randomly selecting 1 million high-quality reads, each carrying a distinct molecular identifier. Reads sharing molecular identifiers were discarded rather than binned into consensus sequences. MiTCR, set to a Q25 quality threshold and the strictest error-elimination algorithm, was used for CDR3 identification, clonotype clustering and error correction. A nonparametric unseen species model with Euler transformation was used to estimate lower-bound total TCR beta diversity. TCRdb reanalyzed the raw reads on its own, using fastp at Q25 for trimming and MiXCR for clone calling, and kept in-frame beta chains. Here each entry gathers all rows of one CDR3 protein and keeps the most common genes and DNA. The V and J calls come from TCRdb's annotation, not from the publication. The sample table holds about 640,000 distinct CDR3 sequences, of which under 65% were seen once. Approximately 37% of the sample comes from the top ten.

Results the study describes overall, beyond this receptor: Observed TCR beta diversity per million T cells fell roughly linearly with age, and a significant reduction was already apparent by age around 36. Estimates of total diversity from one million sequenced T cells were regarded as lower bounds and underestimates. Because the CMV infection status of the donors was unknown, age-related changes in expanded clonotypes may potentially have been confounded. Compared with the aged group, more naive CD4+ T cells, fewer expanded clones and increased TCR diversity were shown by the long-lived group, suggesting age selection. The percentage of naive T cells measured by flow cytometry correlated strongly with observed TCR beta diversity. Conclusive comparison of naive and antigen-experienced compartments was prevented by the profiling of bulk unsorted PBMCs.

The donors were some 36 Caucasian individuals from Russia, aged roughly 6 to 100 years, who were systemically healthy. Each donor gave ten milliliters of peripheral blood, drawn into EDTA-treated Vacutainer tubes. Ficoll-Paque density-gradient centrifugation was used to isolate PBMCs, with at least 7 million obtained per sample. Total RNA, at least 6 micrograms per sample, was extracted from PBMCs with Trizol reagent. For every donor, an aliquot of PBMCs went through flow cytometry to measure the percentages of naive CD45RAhigh/CD27high T cells. The receptor's source is a man aged 60-69 years in good health. The sequenced material came from blood. The chain couples TRBV7-6 to TRBJ1-6; the D gene assignment is ambiguous. The CDR3 has the sequence CASSLVAGSSPLHF. The DNA sequence is given as TGTGCCAGCAGCTTAGTTGCGGGGTCTTCACCCCTCCACTTT.